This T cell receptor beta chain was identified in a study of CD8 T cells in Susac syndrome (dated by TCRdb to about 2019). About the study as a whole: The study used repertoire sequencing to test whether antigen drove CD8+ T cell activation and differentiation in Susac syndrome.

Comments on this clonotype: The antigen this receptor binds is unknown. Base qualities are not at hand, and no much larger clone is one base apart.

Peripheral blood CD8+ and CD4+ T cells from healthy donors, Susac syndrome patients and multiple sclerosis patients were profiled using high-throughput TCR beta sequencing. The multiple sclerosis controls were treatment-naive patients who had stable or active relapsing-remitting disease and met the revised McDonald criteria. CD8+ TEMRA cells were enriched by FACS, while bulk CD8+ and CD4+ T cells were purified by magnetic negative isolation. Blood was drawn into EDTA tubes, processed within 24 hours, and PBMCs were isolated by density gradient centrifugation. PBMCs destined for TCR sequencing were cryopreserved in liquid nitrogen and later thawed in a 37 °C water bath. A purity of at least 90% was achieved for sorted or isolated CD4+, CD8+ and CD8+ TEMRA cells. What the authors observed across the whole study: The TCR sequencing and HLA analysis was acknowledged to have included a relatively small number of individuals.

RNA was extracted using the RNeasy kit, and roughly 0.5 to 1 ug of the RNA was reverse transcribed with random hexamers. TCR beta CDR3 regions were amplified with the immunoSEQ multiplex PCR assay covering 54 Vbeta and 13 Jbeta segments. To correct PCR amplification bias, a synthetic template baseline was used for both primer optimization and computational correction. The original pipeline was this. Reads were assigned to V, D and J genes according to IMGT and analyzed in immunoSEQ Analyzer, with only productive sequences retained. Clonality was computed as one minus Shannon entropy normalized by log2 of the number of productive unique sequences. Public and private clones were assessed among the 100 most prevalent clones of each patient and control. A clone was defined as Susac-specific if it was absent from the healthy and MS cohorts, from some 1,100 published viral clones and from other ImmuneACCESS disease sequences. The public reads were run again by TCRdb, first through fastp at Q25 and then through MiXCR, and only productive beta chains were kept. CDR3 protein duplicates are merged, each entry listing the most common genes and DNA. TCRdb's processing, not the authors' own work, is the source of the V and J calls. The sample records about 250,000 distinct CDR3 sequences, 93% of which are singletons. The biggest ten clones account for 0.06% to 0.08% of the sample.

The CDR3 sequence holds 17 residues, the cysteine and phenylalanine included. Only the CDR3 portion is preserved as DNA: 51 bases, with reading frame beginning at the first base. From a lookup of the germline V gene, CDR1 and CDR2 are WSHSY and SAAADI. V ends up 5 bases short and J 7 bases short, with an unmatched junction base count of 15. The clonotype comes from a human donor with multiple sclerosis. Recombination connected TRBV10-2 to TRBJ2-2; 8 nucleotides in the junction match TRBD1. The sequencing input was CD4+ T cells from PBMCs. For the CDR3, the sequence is CASSTLRGQGSVGELFF. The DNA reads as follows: TGCGCCAGCAGTACACTCAGAGGACAGGGTTCAGTCGGGGAGCTGTTTTTT.